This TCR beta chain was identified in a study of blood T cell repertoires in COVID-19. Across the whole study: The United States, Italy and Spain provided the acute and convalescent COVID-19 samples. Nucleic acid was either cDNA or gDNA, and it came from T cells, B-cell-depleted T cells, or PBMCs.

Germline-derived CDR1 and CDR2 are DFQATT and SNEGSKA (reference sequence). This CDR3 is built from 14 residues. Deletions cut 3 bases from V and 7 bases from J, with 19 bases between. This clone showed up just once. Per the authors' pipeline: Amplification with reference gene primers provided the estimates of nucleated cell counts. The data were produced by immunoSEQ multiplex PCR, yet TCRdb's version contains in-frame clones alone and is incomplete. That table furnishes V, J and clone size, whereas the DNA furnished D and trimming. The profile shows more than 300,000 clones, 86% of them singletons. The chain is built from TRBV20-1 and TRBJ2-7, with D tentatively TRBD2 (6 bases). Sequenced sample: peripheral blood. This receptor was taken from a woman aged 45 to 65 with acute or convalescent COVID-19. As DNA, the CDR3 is TGCAGTGCTAGTTTAGGAGGGCTAGGTCGGGAGCAGTACTTC. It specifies CSASLGGLGREQYF.